Reported below is one T cell receptor (beta chain). No cognate antigen has been identified for it. Base qualities were left out, and no much larger clone turns up one base away. The data were obtained in a study of CD8+ T cells in alopecia areata (dated by TCRdb to between 2018 and 2020). Notes on the research overall: In both human patients and the C3H/HeJ mouse model, the study applied high-throughput TCRbeta sequencing to look at T cell clonal expansion in alopecia areata. RNA was obtained with the PAXgene miRNA kit for fixed scalp, the miRNeasy kit for PBMCs, and the RNeasy kit for mouse skin. Clonality in the scalp was compared among normal scalp (n=4), patchy alopecia areata scalp (n=8), and alopecia totalis/universalis scalp (n=8). On the human side, TCRbeta sequencing was run on scalp tissue and on sorted CD4+ and CD8+ peripheral blood T cells from healthy controls and from alopecia areata patients with either patchy or totalis/universalis disease. Amplification of TCRbeta CDR3 regions was done by immunoSEQ multiplex PCR using 35 Vbeta forward primers and 13 Jbeta reverse primers.

Summary of the overall study and its limitations: Compared with normal scalp, lesional scalp had higher clonality and more expanded CD8+ clones, particularly in alopecia totalis/universalis, a pattern that suggests antigenic drive. Unlike mouse skin, where gammadelta T cells dominate, normal human skin contains resident alphabeta T cells that get sequenced too, which complicates analysis of the scalp TCR repertoire. Shared TCR sequences between patients were less evident than in mice, which may be partly attributable to HLA diversity in the patient population.

Trimming at the junction amounts to 11 bases on V and 6 bases on J, and the germline ends lie 19 bases apart. The CDR3 contains 13 residues, cysteine and phenylalanine counted. CDR3 DNA is the only sequence kept; it has 39 bases, read in frame from the first base. CDR1 and CDR2 (MDHEN, SYDVKM) derive from the germline V gene. The method was the immunoSEQ multiplex PCR assay. RNA was extracted from all samples and reverse transcribed into cDNA, which served as template for TCR sequencing. SuperScript III was used to make first-strand cDNA, primed with a 2:1 mix of oligo-dT and random hexamers. A synthetic immune receptor repertoire was used to measure amplification bias, and any remaining bias was corrected computationally. The paper's data handling went like this. After raw reads were preprocessed to remove errors, the CDR3 was defined following IMGT conventions as running from the conserved cysteine to phenylalanine. Clonality was computed as 1 minus the Shannon entropy, with the entropy normalized by log2 of the number of productive unique TCRs. Scalp TCRbeta sequences were cross-referenced with sorted blood CD4 and CD8 repertoires so that the CD4 or CD8 identity of scalp clones could be inferred. TCRdb mirrors the immuneACCESS table, restricted to in-frame sequences. Some clones are absent from its copies; in checked studies, under half trace to an unresolved V gene, and the reason for the others is unknown. V, J and clone size are taken as reported in that table, and D and trimming were inferred from the DNA itself. The sample records approximately 150,000 clones, about 54% of which are singletons. More than 4.5% of the sample is taken by the ten largest.

After PBMCs were isolated by density centrifugation and stained for CD3, CD4 and CD8, a FACSAria was used to sort CD4+ and CD8+ T cells. Scalp biopsies and blood samples were provided by unaffected controls. This sequence originates from a human donor in good health. Sequencing was carried out using CD4+ T cells sorted from blood. The chain uses TRBV28 and TRBJ1-1; the D region possibly corresponds to TRBD1 (6 bases align). The sequenced DNA: TGTGCCGGAGCAGGGGAAAGAGTCGCTGAAGCTTTCTTT. This codes for CAGAGERVAEAFF.